These 18 T cell receptor beta chains came from one sample sequenced in a study of graft-versus-host responses after intestinal transplantation. Measured with immunoSEQ multiplex PCR; TCRdb has only the in-frame clones, and not every one. The sample has about 40,000 clones; roughly 95% are singletons. Their antigens remain unidentified. The source material was unstimulated CD8+ T cells sorted from spleen or lymph node cells, sampled before transplant. Receptors originate from a human donor who was the organ donor for an intestinal transplant.

The V call is TRBV27, the J call TRBJ1-1; 8 nucleotides match TRBD1. The CDR3 contains 17 residues. The V gene end was trimmed by 6 bases and the J gene end by 2 bases; junction bases not matched to a gene: 14. Germline lookup yields CDR1 MNHEY and CDR2 SMNVEV (reference sequence). In DNA form, the CDR3 reads TGTGCCAGCAGACCGGACAGGGCCGGGCGGTCTAACACTGAAGCTTTCTTT. The encoded protein is CASRPDRAGRSNTEAFF.

This chain links TRBV6-5 with TRBJ2-5; no definite D call. Germline CDR1 reads MNHEY; CDR2 reads SVGAGI. CDR3 length: 14 residues. V was cut by 6 bases and J by 0 bases, with 11 bases left in between. The CDR3 bases are TGTGCCAGCAGCCTCCTTGGGTACCAAGAGACCCAGTACTTC. It codes for CASSLLGYQETQYF.

In this sample, this clone turned up once. The gene calls are TRBV27 and TRBJ2-3; no firm D call. The CDR3 runs 18 residues. Trimming took 1 base from V and 6 from J, leaving 23 bases between them. Per germline, CDR1 MNHEY and CDR2 SMNVEV (reference sequence). The CDR3 bases are TGTGCCAGCAGTTTATTTCCCCCAAGCCCTACCGCTGGGGATACGCAGTATTTT. It yields the protein CASSLFPPSPTAGDTQYF.

The rearrangement joins TRBV4-2 to TRBJ2-7; TRBD1 might be the D (6 bases). The germline V and J ends were trimmed by 1 base and 0 bases, with 13 bases remaining between them. Germline-derived CDR1 and CDR2 are LGHNA and YNFKEQ. The CDR3 spans 16 residues. The CDR3 coding sequence is TGTGCCAGCAGCCAAGTTCTCCAAGGGGGCTCCTACGAGCAGTACTTC. Translating gives CASSQVLQGGSYEQYF.

The chain carries TRBV15 and TRBJ1-5, with unresolved D. The CDR3 runs 13 residues. Trimming left V 1 base short and J 9 bases short, with 10 bases between. Germline V gene sequence: CDR1 LNHNV, CDR2 YYDKDF (reference sequence). CDR3 amino acids: CATSRVEGPPQHF. CDR3 sequence (DNA): TGTGCCACCAGCAGAGTCGAAGGGCCGCCCCAGCATTTT.

The chain recombines TRBV19 with TRBJ1-4; 7 bases match TRBD1. This CDR3 is built from 11 residues. Germline values: CDR1 LNHDA, CDR2 SQIVND (reference sequence). CDR3 sequence reads: CATGSNEKLFF. The CDR3 bases are TGTGCGACAGGGAGTAATGAAAAACTGTTTTTT.

This chain uses TRBV5-3 with TRBJ2-2, with 7 bases lining up with TRBD1. TRBV5-3 is an ORF, with its function uncertain. After removal of 3 bases from V and 5 bases from J, the junction contained 7 bases not matched to a gene. CDR3 length: 15 amino acids. The CDR3 loop reads CARSSGQRRTGELFF. The CDR3 DNA reads TGTGCCAGAAGCTCGGGACAGAGAAGGACCGGGGAGCTGTTTTTT.

CDR3 in amino acids: CASRRGTSGGSTDTQYF. CDR3 bases: TGTGCCAGTAGACGTGGGACTAGCGGGGGAAGCACAGATACGCAGTATTTT. The chain recombines TRBV19 with TRBJ2-3, with TRBD2 matching 14 bases. The CDR3 spans 17 residues. Germline V gene data show CDR1 as LNHDA and CDR2 as SQIVND (reference sequence). Unmatched junction bases numbered 5, after V lost 6 bases and J lost 0 bases. Variable domain in full (rest from reference TRBV19 and TRBJ2-3): DGGITQSPKYLFRKEGQNVTLSCEQNLNHDAMYWYRQDPGQGLRLIYYSQIVNDFQKGDIAEGYSVSREKKESFPLTVTSAQKNPTAFYLCASRRGTSGGSTDTQYFGPGTRLTVL.

V usage is TRBV28 and J usage is TRBJ2-5, with D perhaps given as TRBD1 or TRBD2 (5 bases each). The end of the DNA aligns better with TRBJ2-7, so the J call may be wrong. The CDR3 runs to 16 residues. Germline CDR1 and CDR2: MDHEN and SYDVKM. The CDR3 DNA sequence: TGTGCCAGCAGTATGGGACGACGGCTCACTTCCTACGAGCAGTACTTC. Translated: CASSMGRRLTSYEQYF.

This chain connects TRBV10-1 to TRBJ2-2, with D possibly TRBD2 on 6 matching bases. Trimming pared 0 bases from V and 6 bases from J, leaving 14 bases between. The CDR3 is 16 residues long. Per germline, CDR1 WNHNN and CDR2 SYGVQD (reference sequence). CDR3 amino acids: CASSESGGGLSGELFF. In nucleotides, the CDR3 is TGCGCCAGCAGTGAGTCGGGTGGGGGGTTGTCCGGGGAGCTGTTTTTT.

V and J are TRBV4-1 and TRBJ1-1; tentatively, D is TRBD1 (5 bases). The germline CDR1 and CDR2 sequences are MGHRA and YSYEKL. V dropped 4 bases and J dropped 5 bases, with 14 bases sitting between them. The CDR3 covers 14 residues. As DNA, the CDR3 is TGCGCCAGCAGCCCCAGGGCCGCGGGGACTGAAGCTTTCTTT. It codes for CASSPRAAGTEAFF.

The gene calls are TRBV5-1 and TRBJ2-7, with 8 bases identical to TRBD2. This CDR3 spans 17 amino acids. The J segment lost 2 bases and the V segment lost 1 base, leaving 11 bases of the junction unmatched. The germline V gene has CDR1 SGHRS and CDR2 YFSETQ. This chain's CDR3 is CASSLCGLACYPYEQYF. The CDR3 coding sequence is TGCGCCAGCAGCTTGTGTGGACTAGCATGTTACCCCTACGAGCAGTACTTC.

Concerning this clone itself: One end of the junction fails to match germline, which may point to a read error. The V gene is TRBV11-2, the J gene TRBJ2-2; D tentatively reads TRBD1 or TRBD2 (5 bases each). CDR1 is SGHAT and CDR2 is FQNNGV in the germline V gene. This CDR3 comprises 17 residues. The CDR3 DNA reads TGTGCCAGCAGCTTAGACCTTCGACAGTTCGAACACCGGGGAGCTGTTTTT. Its protein is CASSLDLRQFEHRGAVF.

Details on this clone: Sequence at one end of the junction differs from germline and may be a read error. The chain is built from TRBV5-1 and TRBJ2-1; no definite D call. This CDR3 contains 13 residues. From germline, CDR1 is SGHRS and CDR2 YFSETQ. CDR3 residues: CASSFLGYSEQFF. In nucleotides, the CDR3 is TGCGCCAGCAGCTTCCTCGGGTACAGTGAGCAGTTCTTC. Supplemented by reference TRBV5-1 and TRBJ2-1, the full variable domain reads KAGVTQTPRYLIKTRGQQVTLSCSPISGHRSVSWYQQTPGQGLQFLFEYFSETQRNKGNFPGRFSGRQFSNSRSEMNVSTLELGDSALYLCASSFLGYSEQFFGPGTRLTVL.

This chain uses TRBV2 with TRBJ2-4; 9 bases fit TRBD2. V lost 8 bases to trimming and J lost 2 bases; unmatched junction nucleotides: 16. The CDR3 consists of 18 residues. CDR1 is SNHLY and CDR2 is FYNNEI in the germline V gene. In DNA, the CDR3 is TGTGCCAGCTGGGGTCCCCTGGCTAGCGGGGAGACCAAAAACATTCAGTACTTC. Translation gives CASWGPLASGETKNIQYF.

This rearrangement joins TRBV7-6 to TRBJ2-6, with 7 bases identical to TRBD1. Per germline, CDR1 SGHVS and CDR2 FNYEAQ. The length of the CDR3 is 18 residues. Unmatched junction bases numbered 8, after V lost 3 bases and J lost 0 bases. CDR3 coding DNA: TGTGCCAGCAGCTTTTATACCGGGACAGACTCTGGGGCCAACGTCCTGACTTTC. The encoded protein is CASSFYTGTDSGANVLTF.

The J gene is TRBJ2-3, the V gene TRBV7-2; 11 bases are shared with TRBD2. With V trimmed by 6 bases and J by 4 bases, 9 bases remained unmatched. Germline loops: CDR1 SGHTA, CDR2 FQGNSA. This CDR3 contains 16 residues. The CDR3 nucleotides read TGTGCCAGCAGTTCGGTAGCGGGGGGGCCGGCAGATACGCAGTATTTT. It specifies CASSSVAGGPADTQYF.

The sample holds one count of this clone. The V gene is TRBV7-3, the J gene TRBJ2-4, with D hard to call. V lost 2 bases to trimming and J lost 0 bases, with 5 bases between them. CDR3 length: 14 amino acids. CDR1 is SGHTA and CDR2 is FQGTGA in the germline V gene. The CDR3 sequence: CASSLGTAKNIQYF. The CDR3 nucleotides read TGTGCCAGCAGCTTAGGAACAGCCAAAAACATTCAGTACTTC.